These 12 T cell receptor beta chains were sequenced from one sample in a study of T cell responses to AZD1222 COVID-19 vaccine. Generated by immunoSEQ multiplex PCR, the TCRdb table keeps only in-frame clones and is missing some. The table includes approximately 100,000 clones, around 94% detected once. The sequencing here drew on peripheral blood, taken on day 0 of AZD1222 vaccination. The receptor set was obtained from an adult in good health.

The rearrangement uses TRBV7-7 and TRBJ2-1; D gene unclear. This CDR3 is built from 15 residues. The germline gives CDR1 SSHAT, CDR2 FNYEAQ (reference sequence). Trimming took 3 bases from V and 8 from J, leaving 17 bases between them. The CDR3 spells CASSFSQSVGDEQFF. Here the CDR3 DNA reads TGTGCCAGCAGCTTCTCCCAATCGGTTGGTGATGAGCAGTTCTTC.

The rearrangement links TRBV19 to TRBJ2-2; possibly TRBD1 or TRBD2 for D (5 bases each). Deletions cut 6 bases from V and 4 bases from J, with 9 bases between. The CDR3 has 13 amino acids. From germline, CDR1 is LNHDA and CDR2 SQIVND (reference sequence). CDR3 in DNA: TGTGCCAGTAGCTCGGGACCCACCGGGGAGCTGTTTTTT. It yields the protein CASSSGPTGELFF.

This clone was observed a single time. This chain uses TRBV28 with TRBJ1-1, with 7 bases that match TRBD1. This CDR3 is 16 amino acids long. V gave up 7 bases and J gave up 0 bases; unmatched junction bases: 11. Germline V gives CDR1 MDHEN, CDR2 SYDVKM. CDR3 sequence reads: CASKFTGESMNTEAFF. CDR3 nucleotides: TGTGCCAGCAAATTTACAGGGGAATCAATGAACACTGAAGCTTTCTTT.

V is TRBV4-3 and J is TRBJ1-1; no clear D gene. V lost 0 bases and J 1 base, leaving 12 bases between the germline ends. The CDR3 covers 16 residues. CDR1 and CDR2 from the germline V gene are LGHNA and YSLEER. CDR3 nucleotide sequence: TGCGCCAGCAGCCAAGAGGGAAGGGTTGAGAACACTGAAGCTTTCTTT. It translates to CASSQEGRVENTEAFF.

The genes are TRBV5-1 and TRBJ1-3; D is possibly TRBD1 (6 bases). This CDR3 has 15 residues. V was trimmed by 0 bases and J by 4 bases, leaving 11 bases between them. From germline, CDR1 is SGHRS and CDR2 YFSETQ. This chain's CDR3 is CASSLASGAGNTIYF. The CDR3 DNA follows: TGCGCCAGCAGCTTGGCGTCAGGGGCGGGAAACACCATATATTTT.

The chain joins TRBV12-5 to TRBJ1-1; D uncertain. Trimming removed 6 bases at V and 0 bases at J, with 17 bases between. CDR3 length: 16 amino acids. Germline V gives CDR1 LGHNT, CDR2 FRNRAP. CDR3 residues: CASGPPAGGLNTEAFF. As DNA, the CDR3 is TGTGCTAGTGGCCCCCCAGCGGGCGGGCTGAACACTGAAGCTTTCTTT. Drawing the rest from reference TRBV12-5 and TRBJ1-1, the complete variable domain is DARVTQTPRHKVTEMGQEVTMRCQPILGHNTVFWYRQTMMQGLELLAYFRNRAPLDDSGMPKDRFSAEMPDATLATLKIQPSEPRDSAVYFCASGPPAGGLNTEAFFGQGTRLTVV.

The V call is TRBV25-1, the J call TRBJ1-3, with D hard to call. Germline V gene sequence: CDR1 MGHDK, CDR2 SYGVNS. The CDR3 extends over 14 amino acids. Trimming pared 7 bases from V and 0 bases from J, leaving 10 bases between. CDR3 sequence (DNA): TGTGCCAGCACGACTCGAACCTCTGGAAACACCATATATTTT. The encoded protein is CASTTRTSGNTIYF.

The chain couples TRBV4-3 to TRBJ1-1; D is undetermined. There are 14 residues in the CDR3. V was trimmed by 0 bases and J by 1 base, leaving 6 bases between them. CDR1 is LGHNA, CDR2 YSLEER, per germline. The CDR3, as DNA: TGCGCCAGCAGCCAAGATCCCCGGAACACTGAAGCTTTCTTT. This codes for CASSQDPRNTEAFF.

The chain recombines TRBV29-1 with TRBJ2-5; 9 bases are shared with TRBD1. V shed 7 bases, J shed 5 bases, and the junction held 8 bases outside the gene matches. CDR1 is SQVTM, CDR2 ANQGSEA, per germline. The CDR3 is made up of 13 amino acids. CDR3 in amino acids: CSGTHRGPETQYF. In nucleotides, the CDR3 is TGCAGCGGAACCCACAGGGGGCCGGAGACCCAGTACTTC.

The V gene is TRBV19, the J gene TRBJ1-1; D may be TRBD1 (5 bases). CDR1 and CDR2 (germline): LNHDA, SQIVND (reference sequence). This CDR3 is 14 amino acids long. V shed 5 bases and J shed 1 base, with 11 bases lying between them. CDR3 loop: CASSGLTGNTEAFF. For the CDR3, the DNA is TGTGCCAGTAGTGGGCTCACAGGGAACACTGAAGCTTTCTTT.

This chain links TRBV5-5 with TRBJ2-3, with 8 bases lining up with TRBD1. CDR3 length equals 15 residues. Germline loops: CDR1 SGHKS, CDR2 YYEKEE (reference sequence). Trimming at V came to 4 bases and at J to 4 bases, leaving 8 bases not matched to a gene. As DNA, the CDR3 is TGTGCCAGCAGCGGAGGACAGGGTCCTGCAGATACGCAGTATTTT. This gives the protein CASSGGQGPADTQYF.

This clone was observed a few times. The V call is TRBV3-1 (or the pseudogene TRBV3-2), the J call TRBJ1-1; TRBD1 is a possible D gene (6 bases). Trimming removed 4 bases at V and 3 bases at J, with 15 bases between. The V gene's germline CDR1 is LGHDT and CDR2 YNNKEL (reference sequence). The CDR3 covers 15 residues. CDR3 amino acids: CASSPAGGADTEAFF. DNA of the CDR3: TGTGCCAGCAGCCCCGCCGGGGGGGCGGACACTGAAGCTTTCTTT.